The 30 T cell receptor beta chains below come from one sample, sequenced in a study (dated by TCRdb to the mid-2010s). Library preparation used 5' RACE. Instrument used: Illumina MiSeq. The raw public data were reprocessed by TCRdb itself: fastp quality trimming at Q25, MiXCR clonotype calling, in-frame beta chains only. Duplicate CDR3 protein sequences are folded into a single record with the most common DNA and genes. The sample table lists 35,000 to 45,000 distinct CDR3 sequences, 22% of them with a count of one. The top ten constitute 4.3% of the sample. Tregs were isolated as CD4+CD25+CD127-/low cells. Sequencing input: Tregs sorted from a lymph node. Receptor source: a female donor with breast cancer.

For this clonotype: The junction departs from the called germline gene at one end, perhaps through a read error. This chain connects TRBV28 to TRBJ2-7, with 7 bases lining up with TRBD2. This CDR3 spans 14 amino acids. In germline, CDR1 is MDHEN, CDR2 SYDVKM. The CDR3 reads CTSSLTGSGHEQYF. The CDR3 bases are TGTACCAGCAGTTTAACGGGTAGCGGGCACGAGCAGTACTTC. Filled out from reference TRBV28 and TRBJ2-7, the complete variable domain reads DVKVTQSSRYLVKRTGEKVFLECVQDMDHENMFWYRQDPGLGLRLIYFSYDVKMKEKGDIPEGYSVSREKKERFSLILESASTNQTSMYLCTSSLTGSGHEQYFGPGTRLTVT.

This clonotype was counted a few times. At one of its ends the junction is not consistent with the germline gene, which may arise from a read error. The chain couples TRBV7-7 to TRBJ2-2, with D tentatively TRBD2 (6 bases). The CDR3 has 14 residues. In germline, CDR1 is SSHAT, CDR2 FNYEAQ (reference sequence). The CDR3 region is CASSTGLRTGELFF. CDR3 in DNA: TGTGCTAGCAGCACCGGACTACGAACCGGGGAGCTGTTTTTT.

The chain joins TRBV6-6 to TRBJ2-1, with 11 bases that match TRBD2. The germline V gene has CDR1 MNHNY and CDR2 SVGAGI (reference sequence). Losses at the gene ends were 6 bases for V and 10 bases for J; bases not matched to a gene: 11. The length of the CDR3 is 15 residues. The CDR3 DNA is TGTGCCAGCAGAAGACTAGCGGGGCAAGTATGGGAGCAGTTCTTC. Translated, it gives CASRRLAGQVWEQFF.

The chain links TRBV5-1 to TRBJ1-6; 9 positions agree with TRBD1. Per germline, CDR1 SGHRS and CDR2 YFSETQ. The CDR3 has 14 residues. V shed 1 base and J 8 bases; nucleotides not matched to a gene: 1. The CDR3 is CASSLTGGDSPLHF. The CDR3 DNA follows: TGCGCCAGCAGCTTGACAGGGGGCGATTCACCCCTCCACTTT.

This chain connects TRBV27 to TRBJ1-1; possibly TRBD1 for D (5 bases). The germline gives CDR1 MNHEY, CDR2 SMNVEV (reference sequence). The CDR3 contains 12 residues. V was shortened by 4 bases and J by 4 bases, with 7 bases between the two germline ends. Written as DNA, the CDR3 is TGTGCCAGCAGTTCCGGGACCACTGAAGCTTTCTTT. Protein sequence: CASSSGTTEAFF.

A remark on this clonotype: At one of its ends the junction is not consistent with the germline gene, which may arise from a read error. The CDR3 loop reads CAGSPEVGAYEQYF. The CDR3 DNA sequence: TGCGCCGGCAGCCCCGAGGTGGGAGCGTACGAGCAGTACTTC. The chain combines TRBV5-1 with TRBJ2-7, with a weak D call TRBD2 (5 bases). The CDR3 loop spans 14 amino acids. Germline CDR1 reads SGHRS; CDR2 reads YFSETQ. The full variable domain, rest sourced from reference TRBV5-1 and TRBJ2-7, is KAGVTQTPRYLIKTRGQQVTLSCSPISGHRSVSWYQQTPGQGLQFLFEYFSETQRNKGNFPGRFSGRQFSNSRSEMNVSTLELGDSALYLCAGSPEVGAYEQYFGPGTRLTVT.

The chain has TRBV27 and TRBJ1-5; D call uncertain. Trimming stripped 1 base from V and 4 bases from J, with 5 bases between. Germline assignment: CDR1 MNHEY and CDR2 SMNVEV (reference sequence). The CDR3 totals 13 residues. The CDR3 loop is CASSLYPNQPQHF. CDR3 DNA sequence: TGTGCCAGCAGTTTATACCCAAATCAGCCCCAGCATTTT.

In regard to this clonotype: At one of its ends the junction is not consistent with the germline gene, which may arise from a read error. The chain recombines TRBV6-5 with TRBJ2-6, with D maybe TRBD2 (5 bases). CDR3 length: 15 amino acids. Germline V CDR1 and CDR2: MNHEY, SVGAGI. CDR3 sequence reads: CASSYSDSGDNVLTF. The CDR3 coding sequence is TGTGCCAGCAGTTACTCGGACTCTGGGGACAACGTCCTGACTTTC.

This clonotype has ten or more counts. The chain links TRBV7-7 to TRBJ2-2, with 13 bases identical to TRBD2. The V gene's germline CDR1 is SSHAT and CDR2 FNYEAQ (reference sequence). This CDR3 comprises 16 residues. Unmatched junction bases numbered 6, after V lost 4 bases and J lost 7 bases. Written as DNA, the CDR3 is TGTGCCAGCAGCTCCAGGGGGACTAGCGGGATCGGGGAGCTGTTTTTT. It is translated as CASSSRGTSGIGELFF.

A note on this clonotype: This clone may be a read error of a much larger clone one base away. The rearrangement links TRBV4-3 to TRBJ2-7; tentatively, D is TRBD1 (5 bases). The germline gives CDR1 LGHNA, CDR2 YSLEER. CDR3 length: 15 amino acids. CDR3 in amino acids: CAGSQDGTLGAEQYF. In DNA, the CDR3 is TGCGCCGGCAGCCAAGATGGTACTTTAGGGGCCGAGCAGTACTTC.

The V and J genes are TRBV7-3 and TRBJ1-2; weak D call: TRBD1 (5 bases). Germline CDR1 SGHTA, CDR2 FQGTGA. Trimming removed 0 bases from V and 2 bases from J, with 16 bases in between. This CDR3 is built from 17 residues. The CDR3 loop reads CASSLTGLEGRNYGYTF. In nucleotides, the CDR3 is TGTGCCAGCAGCTTAACGGGTCTGGAGGGGAGGAACTATGGCTACACCTTC.

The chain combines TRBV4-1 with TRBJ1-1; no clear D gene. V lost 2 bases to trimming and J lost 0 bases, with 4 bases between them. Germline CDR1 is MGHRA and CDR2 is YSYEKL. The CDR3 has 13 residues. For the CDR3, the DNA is TGCGCCAGCAGCCAAAATATGAACACTGAAGCTTTCTTT. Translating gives CASSQNMNTEAFF.

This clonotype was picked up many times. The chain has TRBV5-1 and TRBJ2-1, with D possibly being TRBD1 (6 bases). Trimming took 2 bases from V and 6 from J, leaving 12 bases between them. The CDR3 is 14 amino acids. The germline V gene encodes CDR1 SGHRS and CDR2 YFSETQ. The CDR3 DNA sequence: TGCGCCAGCAGCTTACAGGGTCTCTCCAATGAGCAGTTCTTC. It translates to CASSLQGLSNEQFF. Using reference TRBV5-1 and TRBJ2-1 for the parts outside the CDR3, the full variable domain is KAGVTQTPRYLIKTRGQQVTLSCSPISGHRSVSWYQQTPGQGLQFLFEYFSETQRNKGNFPGRFSGRQFSNSRSEMNVSTLELGDSALYLCASSLQGLSNEQFFGPGTRLTVL.

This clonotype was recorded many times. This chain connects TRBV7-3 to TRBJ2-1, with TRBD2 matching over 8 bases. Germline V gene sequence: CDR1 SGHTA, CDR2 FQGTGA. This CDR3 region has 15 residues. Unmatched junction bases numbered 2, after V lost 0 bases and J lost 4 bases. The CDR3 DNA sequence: TGTGCCAGCAGCTTAACGGCTAGCGGGTACAATGAGCAGTTCTTC. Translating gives CASSLTASGYNEQFF.

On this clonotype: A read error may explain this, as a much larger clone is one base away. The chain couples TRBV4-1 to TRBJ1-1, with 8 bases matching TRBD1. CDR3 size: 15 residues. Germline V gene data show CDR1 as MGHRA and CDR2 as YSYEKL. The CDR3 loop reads CAGSHLRGPGDEAFF. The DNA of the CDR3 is TGCGCCGGCAGCCACCTCAGGGGGCCCGGGGATGAAGCTTTCTTT.

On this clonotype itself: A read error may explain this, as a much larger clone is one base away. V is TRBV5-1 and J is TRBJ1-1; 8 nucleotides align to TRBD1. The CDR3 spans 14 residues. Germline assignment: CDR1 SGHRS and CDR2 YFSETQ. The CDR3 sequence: CTSSWTGRNTEAFF. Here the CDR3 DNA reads TGCACCAGCAGCTGGACAGGGAGGAACACTGAAGCTTTCTTT.

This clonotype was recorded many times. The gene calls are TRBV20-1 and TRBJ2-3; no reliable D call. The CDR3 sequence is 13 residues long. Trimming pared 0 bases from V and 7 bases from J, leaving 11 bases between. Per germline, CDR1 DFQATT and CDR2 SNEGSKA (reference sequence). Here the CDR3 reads CSARDRLAYTQYF. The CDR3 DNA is TGCAGTGCTAGAGATCGATTGGCCTATACGCAGTATTTT.

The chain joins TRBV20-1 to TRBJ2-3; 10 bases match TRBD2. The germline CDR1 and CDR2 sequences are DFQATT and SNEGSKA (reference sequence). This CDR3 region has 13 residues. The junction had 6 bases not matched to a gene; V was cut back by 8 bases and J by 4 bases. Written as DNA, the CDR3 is TGCAGTCTCCGGACTAGCGGTTCAGATACGCAGTATTTT. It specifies CSLRTSGSDTQYF.

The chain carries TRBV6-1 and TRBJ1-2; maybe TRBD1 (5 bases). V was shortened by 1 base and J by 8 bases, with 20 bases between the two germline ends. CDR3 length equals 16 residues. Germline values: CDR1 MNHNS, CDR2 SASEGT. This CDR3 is CASSEVPFGGVEGYTF. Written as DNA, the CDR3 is TGTGCCAGCAGTGAAGTCCCTTTTGGAGGGGTGGAAGGCTACACCTTC.

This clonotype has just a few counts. The CDR3 sequence is CASSLGGGQYF. CDR3 nucleotide sequence: TGTGCCAGCAGCTTAGGAGGGGGGCAGTACTTC. This chain links TRBV7-9 with TRBJ2-7, with D possibly matching TRBD1 (6 bases). Germline V gene lookup returns CDR1 SEHNR and CDR2 FQNEAQ (reference sequence). Trimming stripped 1 base from V and 9 bases from J, with 7 bases between. This CDR3 has 11 amino acids.

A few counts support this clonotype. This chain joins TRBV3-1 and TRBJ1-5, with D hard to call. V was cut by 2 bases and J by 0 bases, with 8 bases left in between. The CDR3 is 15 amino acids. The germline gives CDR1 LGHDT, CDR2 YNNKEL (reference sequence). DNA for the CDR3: TGTGCCAGCAGCCAACTTCCAAGTAGCAATCAGCCCCAGCATTTT. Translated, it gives CASSQLPSSNQPQHF.

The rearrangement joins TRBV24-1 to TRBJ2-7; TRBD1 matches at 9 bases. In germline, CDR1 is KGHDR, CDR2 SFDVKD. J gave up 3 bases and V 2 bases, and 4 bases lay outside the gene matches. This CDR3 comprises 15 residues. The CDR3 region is CATSDWTGVGYEQYF. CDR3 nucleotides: TGTGCCACCAGTGATTGGACAGGGGTTGGCTACGAGCAGTACTTC.

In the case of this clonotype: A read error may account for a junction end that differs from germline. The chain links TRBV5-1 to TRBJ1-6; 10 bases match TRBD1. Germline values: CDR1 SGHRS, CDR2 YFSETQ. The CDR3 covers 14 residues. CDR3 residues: CTSSSGQGDSPLHF. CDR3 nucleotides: TGCACCAGCAGCTCTGGACAGGGGGATTCACCCCTCCACTTT.

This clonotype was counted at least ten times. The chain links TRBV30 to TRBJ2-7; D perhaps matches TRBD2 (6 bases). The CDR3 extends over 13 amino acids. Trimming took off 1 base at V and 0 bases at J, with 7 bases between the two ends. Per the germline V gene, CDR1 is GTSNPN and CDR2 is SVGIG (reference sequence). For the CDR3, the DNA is TGTGCCTGGAGTGGGGACTTCTCCTACGAGCAGTACTTC. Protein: CAWSGDFSYEQYF.

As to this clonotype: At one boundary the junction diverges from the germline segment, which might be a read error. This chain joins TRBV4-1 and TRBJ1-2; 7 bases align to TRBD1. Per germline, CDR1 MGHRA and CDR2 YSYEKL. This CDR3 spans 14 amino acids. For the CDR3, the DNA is TGCACCAGCAGCCAAGAGAACAGGGGCTTGGGCTACACCTTC. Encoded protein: CTSSQENRGLGYTF.

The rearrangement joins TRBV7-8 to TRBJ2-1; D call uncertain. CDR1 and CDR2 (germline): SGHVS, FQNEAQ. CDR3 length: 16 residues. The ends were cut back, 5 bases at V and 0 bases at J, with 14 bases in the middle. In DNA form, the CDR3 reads TGTGCCAGCAGCGCCGTCTGGCAGAGCTCCTACAATGAGCAGTTCTTC. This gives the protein CASSAVWQSSYNEQFF.

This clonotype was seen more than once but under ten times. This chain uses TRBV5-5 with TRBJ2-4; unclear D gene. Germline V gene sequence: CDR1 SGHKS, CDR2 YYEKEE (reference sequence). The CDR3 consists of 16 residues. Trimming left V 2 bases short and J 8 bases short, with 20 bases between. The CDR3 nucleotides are TGTGCCAGCAGCTTTGTCTTGGGTCCTAATGCGGACATTCAGTACTTC. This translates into CASSFVLGPNADIQYF.

The CDR3 sequence: CASSLPVTNEQFF. The DNA for the CDR3 is TGTGCCAGCAGCTTACCGGTAACCAATGAGCAGTTCTTC. This chain links TRBV7-2 with TRBJ2-1; D unclear. Looked up from germline, CDR1 is SGHTA and CDR2 is FQGNSA. V lost 2 bases and J 6 bases, leaving 8 bases between the germline ends. This CDR3 has 13 residues.

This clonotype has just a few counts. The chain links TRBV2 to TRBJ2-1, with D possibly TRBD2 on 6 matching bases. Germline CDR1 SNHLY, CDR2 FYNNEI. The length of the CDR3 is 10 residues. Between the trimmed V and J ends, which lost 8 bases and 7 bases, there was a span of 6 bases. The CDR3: CASGGNEQFF. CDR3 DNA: TGTGCCAGCGGGGGGAATGAGCAGTTCTTC.

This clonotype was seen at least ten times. The CDR3 reads CASRGQPNTEAFF. The CDR3 DNA reads as TGTGCCAGCAGAGGACAGCCGAACACTGAAGCTTTCTTT. V gene TRBV7-3 combines with J gene TRBJ1-1; a weak D match, TRBD1 (6 bases). Trimming took 6 bases from V and 1 from J, leaving 9 bases between them. CDR1 SGHTA and CDR2 FQGTGA come from the germline V gene. The CDR3 has 13 residues.